Listed below are T cell receptor beta chains from one sample, sequenced in a study of cytomegalovirus exposure and HLA in healthy donors. The data were produced by immunoSEQ multiplex PCR, yet TCRdb's version contains in-frame clones alone and is incomplete. Among a few hundred thousand clones listed, approximately 84% were seen once. Input material: PBMCs. The receptor set was obtained from a woman aged 40 to 50 in good health and CMV-seronegative. Each CDR3 is given with its conserved first and last residue. D genes are given only for firm matches. The size of a clone is reported for some rows only, either as once, few or many, or as a class for expanded clones.

d_gene	abundance	v_gene	j_gene	CDR3nt	CDR3aa
TRBD1	NA	TRBV14	TRBJ1-2	TGTGCCAGCAGCCAAGGCCAAGGGGGCATCTATGGCTACACCTTC	CASSQGQGGIYGYTF
NA	once	TRBV7-3	TRBJ2-1	TGTGCCAGCAGCTTAATTCCCTCTAGGGAGCGCGAGCAGTTCTTC	CASSLIPSREREQFF
NA	once	TRBV7-2	TRBJ2-5	TGTGCCAGCAGCTTAGAGTTATCCGGAGAGACCCAGTACTTC	CASSLELSGETQYF
NA	NA	TRBV9	TRBJ1-3	TGTGCCAGCAGCGTAGCGGGTTCCGCTGGAAACACCATATATTTT	CASSVAGSAGNTIYF
TRBD2	NA	TRBV7-8	TRBJ2-1	TGTGCCAGCAGCTTACGCGGGGAACTAGCGGGGGGGCCAGGCTCCTACAATGAGCAGTTCTTC	CASSLRGELAGGPGSYNEQFF
NA	NA	TRBV5-5	TRBJ2-3	TGTGCCAGCAGTCCACGGACAGATACGCAGTATTTT	CASSPRTDTQYF
TRBD1	NA	TRBV10-3	TRBJ2-5	TGTGCCACCTCCGGGACAGTAGGGCAGACCCAGTACTTC	CATSGTVGQTQYF
TRBD2	NA	TRBV9	TRBJ2-1	TGTGCCAGCAGCGTAGGGAGTCGACTAGCGGTGTCAGAACGGTTCTTC	CASSVGSRLAVSERFF
NA	NA	TRBV7-2	TRBJ2-1	TGTGCCAGCAGCAACGGGGGGCCTCACAATGAGCAGTTCTTC	CASSNGGPHNEQFF
TRBD1	NA	TRBV25-1	TRBJ1-2	TGTGCCAGCAGTGCTCGGACAGGGGCCTATGGCTACACCTTC	CASSARTGAYGYTF
NA	once	TRBV19	TRBJ2-2	TGTGCCAGCGTGACAGGTTGGACCGGGGAGCTGTTTTTT	CASVTGWTGELFF
NA	NA	TRBV7-6	TRBJ2-5	TGTGCCAGCAGCTTAATGGGGGGAGGAGAGACCCAGTACTTC	CASSLMGGGETQYF
TRBD2	NA	TRBV10-3	TRBJ2-3	TGTGCCACCCGCCGGGAAAGCGGGGGTGGAGATACGCAGTATTTT	CATRRESGGGDTQYF
TRBD1	NA	TRBV19	TRBJ1-6	TGTGCCAGTGGTTCGGGACAGGGAGATTCACCCCTCCACTTT	CASGSGQGDSPLHF
NA	NA	TRBV7-9	TRBJ2-5	TGTGCCAGCAGCTTAGTGCCGGGAGAGACCCAGTACTTC	CASSLVPGETQYF
NA	NA	TRBV5-4	TRBJ1-6	TGTGCCAGCAGCCCCGCGGGCAGGAGTAATTCACCCCTCCACTTT	CASSPAGRSNSPLHF
NA	NA	TRBV30	TRBJ1-2	TGTGCGTCGACAGCGACTAACTATGGCTACACCTTC	CASTATNYGYTF
TRBD1	NA	TRBV6-6	TRBJ2-3	TGTGCCAGCAGTGGACAGGGGTCCTCCCTCTTT	CASSGQGSSLF
NA	NA	TRBV2	TRBJ1-2	TGTGCCAGCAGTGCGTGGCAGAACTATGGCTACACCTTC	CASSAWQNYGYTF
TRBD2	NA	TRBV7-3	TRBJ2-6	TGTGCCAGCAGTCAGAATAGCGGGGGGGCTTCAGGTGGGGCCAACGTCCTGACTTTC	CASSQNSGGASGGANVLTF
NA	NA	TRBV6-6	TRBJ2-5	TGTGCCAGCAGTTATGGGCGTCAAGAGACCCAGTACTTC	CASSYGRQETQYF
NA	NA	TRBV29-1	TRBJ1-2	TGCAGCGGTCGACTGAGCAACTATGGCTACACCTTC	CSGRLSNYGYTF
NA	few	TRBV27	TRBJ2-6	TGTGCCAGCAGTCCCACAGCCCTCTCTGGGGCCAACGTCCTGACTTTC	CASSPTALSGANVLTF
TRBD1	once	TRBV11-2	TRBJ1-2	TGTGCCAGCAGCTTAGATGAGGGGGCGCGAGTCAGGGCCACCTTC	CASSLDEGARVRATF
TRBD1	NA	TRBV14	TRBJ2-1	TGTGCCAGCAGCCCCTTGGGACAGGGAAACAATGAGCAGTTCTTC	CASSPLGQGNNEQFF
NA	NA	TRBV6-5	TRBJ1-1	TGTGCCAGCAGACCCGGGGGGAACACTGAAGCTTTCTTT	CASRPGGNTEAFF
TRBD1	NA	TRBV6-1	TRBJ1-6	TGTGCACCAGTCCCCGGGACAGCTTATAATTCACCCCTCCACTTT	CAPVPGTAYNSPLHF
NA	NA	TRBV19	TRBJ2-7	TGTGCCAGTAGCGCCTTCGCGAGCAGGTCGGCCTACGAGCAGTACTTC	CASSAFASRSAYEQYF
NA	NA	TRBV27	TRBJ2-3	TGTGCCAGCAGTTCTCCGAGGGATACGCAGTATTTT	CASSSPRDTQYF
NA	NA	TRBV2	TRBJ1-2	TGTGCCAGCAGTGAGGCTCTCGCAGGCTACACCTTC	CASSEALAGYTF
TRBD1	NA	TRBV27	TRBJ1-2	TGTGCCAGCAGTTTACATAACGGACAGGGGATAGGGTACACCTTC	CASSLHNGQGIGYTF
NA	NA	TRBV6-1	TRBJ1-1	TGTGCCAGCTCATGGCCCACTGAAGCTTTCTTT	CASSWPTEAFF
NA	NA	TRBV27	TRBJ1-6	TGTGCCAGCTATATGGTGACGGACAGCGATAATTCACCCCTCCACTTT	CASYMVTDSDNSPLHF
NA	once	TRBV7-2	TRBJ2-7	TGTGCCAGCAGCTTAGTTTCCGGGGAGCAGTACTTC	CASSLVSGEQYF
TRBD2	NA	TRBV7-2	TRBJ2-3	TGTGCCAGCAGCTTACTGAGCGGGGGGGCTTTAGATACGCAGTATTTT	CASSLLSGGALDTQYF
TRBD1	NA	TRBV5-1	TRBJ2-1	TGCGCCAGCAGCTTACAGGGGACGTCCGATGAGCAGTTCTTC	CASSLQGTSDEQFF
NA	NA	TRBV19	TRBJ1-1	TGTGCCAGTAGCCCGGACAGACCTTACACTGAAGCTTTCTTT	CASSPDRPYTEAFF
NA	NA	TRBV5-1	TRBJ2-7	TGCGCCAGCAGCTTGGATACAGGGACGCCCTACGAGCAGTACTTC	CASSLDTGTPYEQYF
TRBD2	NA	TRBV5-1	TRBJ2-1	TGCGCCAGCAGCTTGGGGCCGGGACTAGCGGGGGGGCCGAACAATGAGCAGTTCTTC	CASSLGPGLAGGPNNEQFF
TRBD2	NA	TRBV5-1	TRBJ2-5	TGCGCCAGCAGCTTGGGACTAGCCGGAGAGACCCAGTACTTC	CASSLGLAGETQYF
TRBD1	NA	TRBV19	TRBJ1-1	TGTGCCAGTAGTTACAGGGGCATGAACACTGAAGCTTTCTTT	CASSYRGMNTEAFF
TRBD1	NA	TRBV7-2	TRBJ2-1	TGTGCCAGCAGCTTATCCGGGACAGGGCAGTTCTTC	CASSLSGTGQFF
NA	NA	TRBV29-1	TRBJ1-1	TGCAGCGCCCCGGGACAAGGGAACACTGAAGCTTTCTTT	CSAPGQGNTEAFF
TRBD2	NA	TRBV9	TRBJ2-1	TGTGCCAGCAGCATACGGACTAGGAGCCCTCCAACGGGTACGGATGAGCAGTTCTTC	CASSIRTRSPPTGTDEQFF
TRBD1	NA	TRBV15	TRBJ2-7	TGTGCCACCAGCACAACAAAGACAGGGGTCGAGCAGTACTTC	CATSTTKTGVEQYF
NA	NA	TRBV11-2	TRBJ1-3	TGTGCCAGCAGCTTATCATATGCGGGGGTCCGATTCTCTGGAAACACCATATATTTT	CASSLSYAGVRFSGNTIYF
NA	NA	TRBV4-3	TRBJ1-2	TGCGCCAGCAGCCAAGAAGGTCCTCGGGGGGATGGCTACACCTTC	CASSQEGPRGDGYTF
NA	NA	TRBV19	TRBJ1-2	TGTGCCAGTAGCAGGGATGCTCGAGGGGGTGGCTACACCTTC	CASSRDARGGGYTF
NA	NA	TRBV30	TRBJ1-5	TGTGCCTGGAGTTCACAGGGACATCAGCCCCAGCATTTT	CAWSSQGHQPQHF
TRBD1	NA	TRBV5-1	TRBJ2-7	TGCGCCAGCAGCTTAGGACAGGGTGGCGAGCAGTACTTC	CASSLGQGGEQYF
NA	NA	TRBV5-1	TRBJ2-1	TGCGCCAGCAGCGAGAGCTCATACAATGAGCAGTTCTTC	CASSESSYNEQFF
NA	NA	TRBV30	TRBJ1-1	TGTGCCTGGAGCGGTGGGGGCGGTGAAGCTTTCTTT	CAWSGGGGEAFF
NA	once	TRBV4-1	TRBJ2-7	TGCGCCAGCAGCCAAGTGGGGGGTGAGCAGTACTTC	CASSQVGGEQYF